Presented here are 24 T cell receptor beta chains from one specimen sequenced in a study of blood T cell repertoires in COVID-19. Some clones are missing from TCRdb's copy, which holds only in-frame ones; the method was immunoSEQ multiplex PCR. The data show approximately 220,000 clones, 83% seen once. The specimen sequenced was PBMCs or T cells enriched from blood (not recorded which). These receptors came from a woman aged 40 to 50 who had been exposed to COVID-19.

J is TRBJ2-3 and V is TRBV2; 10 bases agree with TRBD2. The CDR3 has 15 residues. The junction had 9 bases not matched to a gene; V was cut back by 6 bases and J by 6 bases. Per germline, CDR1 SNHLY and CDR2 FYNNEI. CDR3 residues: CASSPWASGGDTQYF. The CDR3 region has the DNA TGTGCCAGCAGCCCCTGGGCTAGCGGGGGTGATACGCAGTATTTT.

This clone was observed once. The chain combines TRBV29-1 with TRBJ1-1; D not resolved. V lost 6 bases and J lost 0, with 14 bases in between. There are 14 residues in the CDR3. Germline CDR1 SQVTM, CDR2 ANQGSEA. CDR3 DNA: TGCAGCGTCTCGGGAGGGCAGATGAACACTGAAGCTTTCTTT. It codes for CSVSGGQMNTEAFF.

The chain combines TRBV4-1 with TRBJ1-2; the D is unclear. This CDR3 region has 14 residues. V was shortened by 4 bases and J by 1 base, with 10 bases between the two germline ends. Germline lookup yields CDR1 MGHRA and CDR2 YSYEKL. The CDR3 loop reads CASSLGEDNYGYTF. In nucleotides, the CDR3 is TGCGCCAGCAGCCTCGGGGAGGATAACTATGGCTACACCTTC.

This chain joins TRBV4-3 and TRBJ2-5; 14 nucleotides agree with TRBD2. Germline CDR1 reads LGHNA; CDR2 reads YSLEER. Trimming removed 4 bases from V and 1 base from J; junction bases left unmatched: 11. This CDR3 region has 19 residues. The CDR3 bases are TGCGCCAGCAGCCCGACGATTGGACTAGCGGGGGGATTCCAAGAGACCCAGTACTTC. Amino acid sequence: CASSPTIGLAGGFQETQYF.

The CDR3 sequence is CASSLYTGGKWDIQYF. CDR3 coding DNA: TGTGCCAGCAGCCTATATACAGGGGGCAAGTGGGACATTCAGTACTTC. The chain links TRBV5-8 to TRBJ2-4; 9 bases are shared with TRBD1. Trimming cost V 4 bases and J 8 bases; bases outside gene matches: 13. Germline V gene data show CDR1 as SGHTS and CDR2 as YDEGEE. This CDR3 has 16 amino acids.

The chain couples TRBV2 to TRBJ2-1; 8 nucleotides agree with TRBD2. Germline assignment: CDR1 SNHLY and CDR2 FYNNEI. The CDR3 sequence is 15 residues long. The V gene end was trimmed by 4 bases and the J gene end by 0 bases; junction bases not matched to a gene: 2. CDR3 sequence: CASSAGGGSYNEQFF. CDR3 DNA sequence: TGTGCCAGCAGTGCGGGGGGGGGCTCCTACAATGAGCAGTTCTTC.

This rearrangement joins TRBV4-1 to TRBJ2-2, with 14 positions matching TRBD2. The CDR3 runs 20 residues. Germline V gene data show CDR1 as MGHRA and CDR2 as YSYEKL. V was clipped by 0 bases and J by 6 bases; unmatched bases: 12. CDR3 sequence reads: CASSQDWTSGGQGYPGELFF. CDR3 DNA: TGCGCCAGCAGCCAAGATTGGACTAGCGGGGGGCAGGGATACCCCGGGGAGCTGTTTTTT.

The chain joins TRBV7-2 to TRBJ1-5, with TRBD1 identical over 12 bases. The CDR3 is made up of 16 amino acids. In germline, CDR1 is SGHTA, CDR2 FQGNSA. After removal of 4 bases from V and 6 bases from J, the junction contained 7 bases not matched to a gene. CDR3 sequence (DNA): TGTGCCAGCAGCTCCCAGGGACAGGGGGCTGGTCAGCCCCAGCATTTT. Amino acids: CASSSQGQGAGQPQHF.

This clone has just one count. V gene TRBV12-3 or TRBV12-4 combines with J gene TRBJ2-7, with 7 positions matching TRBD1. The J segment lost 3 bases and the V segment lost 6 bases, leaving 5 bases of the junction unmatched. This CDR3 is built from 13 residues. DNA for the CDR3: TGTGCCAGCAGAAGACAGGGATACTACGAGCAGTACTTC. Its protein product is CASRRQGYYEQYF.

The V gene is TRBV5-8, the J gene TRBJ2-1, with 7 bases identical to TRBD2. There are 15 residues in the CDR3. CDR1 is SGHTS and CDR2 is YDEGEE in the germline V gene. With V trimmed by 4 bases and J by 5 bases, 9 bases remained unmatched. This CDR3 reads CASSTLSGGDNEQFF. For the CDR3, the DNA is TGTGCCAGCAGCACCCTCTCGGGGGGTGACAATGAGCAGTTCTTC.

This chain uses TRBV9 with TRBJ2-2; 9 bases align to TRBD2. The J segment lost 0 bases and the V segment lost 0 bases, leaving 3 bases of the junction unmatched. Germline CDR1 and CDR2: SGDLS and YYNGEE. The CDR3 extends over 17 amino acids. The CDR3 DNA reads as TGTGCCAGCAGCGTAGACCGGACTAGCGCGAACACCGGGGAGCTGTTTTTT. The encoded protein is CASSVDRTSANTGELFF. The complete variable domain, with remaining parts taken from reference TRBV9 and TRBJ2-2, reads DSGVTQTPKHLITATGQRVTLRCSPRSGDLSVYWYQQSLDQGLQFLIQYYNGEERAKGNILERFSAQQFPDLHSELNLSSLELGDSALYFCASSVDRTSANTGELFFGEGSRLTVL.

This rearrangement joins TRBV10-3 to TRBJ1-6, with D possibly matching TRBD1 (5 bases). The V and J ends lost 4 bases and 11 bases respectively, with 15 bases between them. Germline CDR1 ENHRY, CDR2 SYGVKD. CDR3 length: 14 residues. CDR3 sequence (DNA): TGTGCCATCAGTGCAGGGTATGAGTCACCACCCCTCCACTTT. Amino acids: CAISAGYESPPLHF.

For the CDR3, the DNA is TGTGCCAGCAGCCTTCTTCGGGACAGCTATGGCTACACCTTC. This sequence encodes CASSLLRDSYGYTF. This sequence joins TRBV5-5 and TRBJ1-2, with 7 positions matching TRBD1. This CDR3 comprises 14 residues. V shed 4 bases and J 4 bases; nucleotides not matched to a gene: 7. The V gene's germline CDR1 is SGHKS and CDR2 YYEKEE (reference sequence).

The chain uses TRBV11-2 and TRBJ2-1, with TRBD2 matching 7 bases. CDR3 length: 16 residues. The trim removed 5 bases at V and 3 bases at J, leaving 10 bases unmatched. Germline CDR1 is SGHAT and CDR2 is FQNNGV. The CDR3 protein is CASSNPMGGGYNEQFF. The DNA for the CDR3 is TGTGCCAGCAGCAATCCCATGGGGGGGGGCTACAATGAGCAGTTCTTC.

This clone turned up a few times. The chain uses TRBV2 and TRBJ1-1, with D tentatively TRBD1 (6 bases). This CDR3 contains 14 residues. V was clipped by 7 bases and J by 5 bases, with 17 bases between them. The germline CDR1 and CDR2 sequences are SNHLY and FYNNEI. This CDR3 reads CASTDRPQGTEAFF. The CDR3 coding sequence is TGTGCCAGCACTGACAGGCCTCAGGGGACTGAAGCTTTCTTT.

This clone has only one observation. This rearrangement joins TRBV16 to TRBJ1-4, with TRBD1 as a possible D gene (6 bases). CDR3 length: 15 residues. The V and J ends lost 4 bases and 2 bases respectively, with 11 bases between them. Germline lookup yields CDR1 KGHSY and CDR2 FQNENV. The CDR3 loop reads CASSPQGTTNEKLFF. The CDR3 DNA follows: TGTGCCAGCAGCCCTCAGGGGACGACTAATGAAAAACTGTTTTTT.

V gene TRBV2 combines with J gene TRBJ1-3; 7 nucleotides match TRBD1. Germline-derived CDR1 and CDR2 are SNHLY and FYNNEI. V lost 6 bases and J lost 2; bases outside the gene matches: 4. CDR3 size: 14 residues. CDR3 sequence: CASRNRGTGNTIYF. The CDR3 DNA follows: TGTGCCAGCAGGAACAGGGGTACTGGAAACACCATATATTTT. Full variable domain (remainder filled in from reference TRBV2 and TRBJ1-3): EPEVTQTPSHQVTQMGQEVILRCVPISNHLYFYWYRQILGQKVEFLVSFYNNEISEKSEIFDDQFSVERPDGSNFTLKIRSTKLEDSAMYFCASRNRGTGNTIYFGEGSWLTVV.

This chain uses TRBV6-1 with TRBJ1-5; 8 nucleotides line up with TRBD1. CDR1 MNHNS and CDR2 SASEGT come from the germline V gene. V lost 2 bases, J lost 9 bases, and 9 bases stayed unmatched. This CDR3 spans 15 amino acids. As DNA, the CDR3 is TGTGCCAGCAGTGAACAGGGGGCGATCGGCGGGCCCCAGCATTTT. Translated, it gives CASSEQGAIGGPQHF.

The chain links TRBV9 to TRBJ1-3; 8 nucleotides line up with TRBD1. The V segment lost 3 bases and the J segment 11 bases; nucleotides outside the gene matches: 7. CDR1 SGDLS and CDR2 YYNGEE come from the germline V gene. This CDR3 spans 13 amino acids. CDR3: CASSAGQTGAIYF. The CDR3, as DNA: TGTGCCAGCAGCGCCGGACAGACAGGGGCCATATATTTT.

The chain carries TRBV7-2 and TRBJ1-1; no firm D call. Trimming shortened V by 7 bases and J by 8 bases, and 17 bases separated the two germline ends. Germline-derived CDR1 and CDR2 are SGHTA and FQGNSA. CDR3 length: 13 amino acids. As DNA, the CDR3 is TGTGCCAGCACCCTCGGGAGGTCCGGGGAAGCTTTCTTT. Translation gives CASTLGRSGEAFF.

J is TRBJ2-6 and V is TRBV7-3, with D possibly matching TRBD1 (5 bases). Germline values: CDR1 SGHTA, CDR2 FQGTGA. The CDR3 consists of 15 residues. V was cut by 5 bases and J by 0 bases, with 8 bases left in between. For the CDR3, the DNA is TGTGCCAGCAGCACCGACAGCTCTGGGGCCAACGTCCTGACTTTC. The encoded protein is CASSTDSSGANVLTF.

This clone was observed a single time. The CDR3 coding sequence is TGTGCCAGCAGCTTGTTAGGCATGTCGGGACTAGTTTATGACTATGGCTACACCTTC. It codes for CASSLLGMSGLVYDYGYTF. The chain links TRBV5-4 to TRBJ1-2, with a tentative D call TRBD1 (5 bases). V gave up 1 base and J gave up 3 bases, with 25 bases separating them. The CDR3 is 19 amino acids. Germline V CDR1 and CDR2: SGHNT, YYREEE (reference sequence). The complete variable domain, with remaining parts taken from reference TRBV5-4 and TRBJ1-2, reads ETGVTQSPTHLIKTRGQQVTLRCSSQSGHNTVSWYQQALGQGPQFIFQYYREEENGRGNFPPRFSGLQFPNYSSELNVNALELDDSALYLCASSLLGMSGLVYDYGYTFGSGTRLTVV.

This sequence joins TRBV2 and TRBJ1-1; the D is unclear. CDR3 length: 12 amino acids. The ends were cut back, 11 bases at V and 4 bases at J, with 14 bases in the middle. In germline, CDR1 is SNHLY, CDR2 FYNNEI. The CDR3 loop reads CASGPAGTEAFF. The CDR3 bases are TGTGCCTCTGGGCCAGCTGGCACTGAAGCTTTCTTT.

The chain uses TRBV27 and TRBJ1-6; D possibly corresponds to TRBD1 (5 bases). CDR3 size: 15 residues. The germline V and J ends were trimmed by 0 bases and 5 bases, with 8 bases remaining between them. Germline CDR1 is MNHEY and CDR2 is SMNVEV (reference sequence). CDR3 nucleotide sequence: TGTGCCAGCAGTTTATCGACAGAAAATAATTCACCCCTCCACTTT. It specifies CASSLSTENNSPLHF.